This TCR beta chain was sequenced during a study of vaccination effects on CD4 cells after COVID-19. This clone was counted only a few times. The antigen remains undetermined. Trimming cost V 0 bases and J 6 bases, with 9 bases left between them. The CDR3 runs 15 residues. The germline V gene encodes CDR1 SGHVS and CDR2 FQNEAQ. Following a roughly ten-day culture, CD4+ T cells were purified. Participants were given two doses of BNT162b2 or mRNA-1273 vaccine. Some clones are missing from TCRdb's copy, which holds only in-frame ones; the method was immunoSEQ multiplex PCR. The sample lists 50,000 to 70,000 clones, over 75% occurring once.

The source of this sequence is a human donor who received a COVID-19 vaccine. The chain carries TRBV7-8 and TRBJ1-6, with D possibly matching TRBD1 (6 bases). The source material was CD4+ T cells from PBMCs cultured without peptide, sampled after COVID-19 vaccination. The CDR3 here is CASSLAQGVNSPLHF. The CDR3 region has the DNA TGTGCCAGCAGCTTAGCACAGGGAGTTAATTCACCCCTCCACTTT.